The following is a T cell receptor (beta chain) sequence with its context. Template material for TCR beta VDJ and CDR3 profiling consisted of genomic DNA. TCRdb passed the reads through MiXCR, listing each CDR3 protein once. The sample has 350,000 to 450,000 distinct CDR3 sequences, around 68% seen once. This record belongs to a study of CD8+CD57+ T cells in acquired aplastic anemia. Germline loops: CDR1 SNHLY, CDR2 FYNNEI. Trimming removed 5 bases at V and 8 bases at J, with 25 bases between. There are 17 residues in the CDR3. The sample comprised sorted CD4+, CD8+, or CD8+CD57+ T cells (not recorded which) from PBMCs. The receptor comes from a human donor in good health, serving as a control. The chain is built from TRBV2 and TRBJ1-3, with D possibly TRBD1 on 5 matching bases. This CDR3 is CASSLSGTGNYGYTIYF. In DNA form, the CDR3 reads TGTGCCAGCAGTCTATCGGGGACTGGTAACTATGGCTACACCATATATTTT.